What follows are 29 T cell receptor beta chains derived from one specimen sequenced in a study of PD-1 blockade in mismatch repair-deficient tumors. Generated by immunoSEQ multiplex PCR, the TCRdb table keeps only in-frame clones and is missing some. Counted here are over 75,000 clones, over 70% occurring once; the ten biggest clones make up 2.5% to 3%. This specimen consisted of peripheral blood, obtained 12 weeks after starting pembrolizumab. Receptors were obtained from an adult with mismatch repair-deficient cancer.

This clone was seen a single time. The chain employs TRBV19 and TRBJ1-1, with 10 bases identical to TRBD1. V lost 7 bases to trimming and J lost 5 bases; unmatched junction nucleotides: 10. The germline V gene encodes CDR1 LNHDA and CDR2 SQIVND (reference sequence). There are 15 residues in the CDR3. This chain's CDR3 is CASTNRDRGRTEAFF. CDR3 DNA: TGTGCCAGTACTAACCGGGACAGGGGTAGGACTGAAGCTTTCTTT.

This chain uses TRBV6-5 with TRBJ2-1; D ambiguous. V lost 7 bases and J 6 bases, leaving 7 bases between the germline ends. Per the germline V gene, CDR1 is MNHEY and CDR2 is SVGAGI. The CDR3 consists of 11 residues. The CDR3 reads CASTGGNEQFF. CDR3 in DNA: TGTGCCAGCACCGGTGGCAATGAGCAGTTCTTC.

The chain joins TRBV12-5 to TRBJ2-7; TRBD1 or TRBD2 may be the D gene (5 bases each). This CDR3 is built from 18 residues. Germline V gene data show CDR1 as LGHNT and CDR2 as FRNRAP. The V and J ends lost 6 bases and 12 bases respectively, with 36 bases between them. The CDR3 loop reads CASGKDFVKIYEQYGAYF. In DNA, the CDR3 is TGTGCTAGTGGGAAGGACTTCGTCAAAATCTACGAGCAGTACGGGGCGTACTTC. The full variable domain, rest sourced from reference TRBV12-5 and TRBJ2-7, is DARVTQTPRHKVTEMGQEVTMRCQPILGHNTVFWYRQTMMQGLELLAYFRNRAPLDDSGMPKDRFSAEMPDATLATLKIQPSEPRDSAVYFCASGKDFVKIYEQYGAYFGPGTRLTVT.

The chain employs TRBV7-3 and TRBJ1-1; D remains unclear. V lost 0 bases and J lost 4, with 9 bases in between. The CDR3 is 14 amino acids. Germline V gives CDR1 SGHTA, CDR2 FQGTGA. The CDR3 spells CASSLTGKGTEAFF. The CDR3 bases are TGTGCCAGCAGCTTAACTGGTAAGGGCACTGAAGCTTTCTTT.

This clone was seen only a few times. Written as DNA, the CDR3 is TGTGCCAGCAGCCGAGGACAGGGGGCTCCCGGGGAGCTGTTTTTT. Translated: CASSRGQGAPGELFF. This chain uses TRBV11-1 with TRBJ2-2; 11 positions agree with TRBD1. Germline assignment: CDR1 SGHAT and CDR2 FQDESV (reference sequence). With 5 bases clipped from V and 6 bases from J, the junction kept 5 bases outside the gene matches. The CDR3 sequence is 15 residues long.

In this sample, this clone is medium-sized. The V and J genes are TRBV6-6 and TRBJ1-5; TRBD1 might be the D (5 bases). CDR1 and CDR2 from the germline V gene are MNHNY and SVGAGI (reference sequence). With 2 bases removed from V and 12 bases from J, the gap between germline ends came to 14 bases. The CDR3 consists of 13 residues. The CDR3 DNA reads TGTGCCAGCAGTTACGGGACTTCACGCCTCCAGCATTTT. Residues: CASSYGTSRLQHF.

The V gene is TRBV27, the J gene TRBJ1-2, with a weak D call TRBD1 (6 bases). The CDR3 is 15 amino acids. Germline-derived CDR1 and CDR2 are MNHEY and SMNVEV (reference sequence). The germline V and J ends were trimmed by 1 base and 8 bases, with 17 bases remaining between them. In DNA form, the CDR3 reads TGTGCCAGCAGTTTATTTGCAGGGGAGATTCGGGGCTACACCTTC. Its protein is CASSLFAGEIRGYTF.

This clone was observed a few times. The chain recombines TRBV7-9 with TRBJ2-7, with 10 bases lining up with TRBD1. CDR1 SEHNR and CDR2 FQNEAQ come from the germline V gene (reference sequence). The ends lost 3 bases at V and 5 bases at J; junction bases unmatched: 10. This CDR3 has 16 amino acids. The CDR3, as DNA: TGTGCCAGCAGCTTTGACAGGGGGCGCGAAAGGAACGAGCAGTACTTC. It specifies CASSFDRGRERNEQYF.

V is TRBV11-3 and J is TRBJ2-5; D might be TRBD1 (6 bases). CDR3 length equals 15 residues. The germline CDR1 and CDR2 sequences are SGHNT and YENEEA. Trimming pared 0 bases from V and 0 bases from J, leaving 8 bases between. This CDR3 reads CASSLDRGYQETQYF. As DNA, the CDR3 is TGTGCCAGCAGCTTAGACAGGGGATACCAAGAGACCCAGTACTTC.

The chain joins TRBV2 to TRBJ1-4, with D maybe TRBD1 (6 bases). CDR1 and CDR2 from the germline V gene are SNHLY and FYNNEI. There are 16 residues in the CDR3. Trimming took 2 bases from V and 0 from J, leaving 10 bases between them. Written as DNA, the CDR3 is TGTGCCAGCAGTGAACAGGGGCGAGCAACTAATGAAAAACTGTTTTTT. It is translated as CASSEQGRATNEKLFF.

In this sample, this clone turned up once. V and J are TRBV18 and TRBJ2-7; 10 bases agree with TRBD2. CDR1 is KGHSH and CDR2 is LQKENI in the germline V gene. Germline trimming cut 0 bases from V and 4 bases from J; bases unmatched to any gene: 9. This CDR3 spans 17 amino acids. CDR3 bases: TGTGCCAGCTCACCACCGGGAGCGATAGCGGGAGGATACGAGCAGTACTTC. The encoded protein is CASSPPGAIAGGYEQYF.

The chain uses TRBV9 and TRBJ2-1; no definite D call. The CDR3 consists of 14 residues. Germline loops: CDR1 SGDLS, CDR2 YYNGEE. The V and J ends lost 4 bases and 5 bases respectively, with 13 bases between them. The DNA for the CDR3 is TGTGCCAGCAGCCCCTGGCTACAAGACAATGAGCAGTTCTTC. Encoded protein: CASSPWLQDNEQFF.

This chain uses TRBV27 with TRBJ2-1; 7 bases are a match to TRBD2. The length of the CDR3 is 15 residues. The junction had 14 bases not matched to a gene; V was cut back by 8 bases and J by 7 bases. CDR1 MNHEY and CDR2 SMNVEV come from the germline V gene (reference sequence). CDR3 DNA: TGTGCCAGCGGCTTACTGGCGGGAGTACGGAATGAGCAGTTCTTC. Amino acids: CASGLLAGVRNEQFF.

Only a few counts were recorded for this clone. Here the CDR3 reads CASSQGRESFNEQYF. CDR3 DNA: TGTGCCAGCAGCCAAGGGCGGGAGTCTTTCAACGAGCAGTACTTC. The gene calls are TRBV14 and TRBJ2-7, with 7 bases lining up with TRBD2. V shed 1 base and J 5 bases; nucleotides not matched to a gene: 8. CDR1 is SGHDN, CDR2 FVKESK, per germline. The CDR3 has 15 amino acids. Based on the CDR3 plus reference TRBV14 and TRBJ2-7, the full variable domain is EAGVTQFPSHSVIEKGQTVTLRCDPISGHDNLYWYRRVMGKEIKFLLHFVKESKQDESGMPNNRFLAERTGGTYSTLKVQPAELEDSGVYFCASSQGRESFNEQYFGPGTRLTVT.

The rearrangement links TRBV11-3 to TRBJ1-2, with D unclear. Germline-derived CDR1 and CDR2 are SGHNT and YENEEA. The CDR3 runs 12 residues. Trimming pared 2 bases from V and 8 bases from J, leaving 9 bases between. CDR3 protein: CASSLRGVGYTF. CDR3 in DNA: TGTGCCAGCAGCTTAAGAGGCGTAGGCTACACCTTC. Combining the CDR3 with reference TRBV11-3 and TRBJ1-2 gives the whole variable domain EAGVVQSPRYKIIEKKQPVAFWCNPISGHNTLYWYLQNLGQGPELLIRYENEEAVDDSQLPKDRFSAERLKGVDSTLKIQPAELGDSAVYLCASSLRGVGYTFGSGTRLTVV.

This clone was picked up a small number of times. This chain uses TRBV6-6 with TRBJ1-5; unclear D gene. The CDR3 loop spans 16 amino acids. Trimming shortened V by 9 bases and J by 0 bases, and 18 bases separated the two germline ends. Germline CDR1 reads MNHNY; CDR2 reads SVGAGI (reference sequence). The CDR3, as DNA: TGTGCCAGTGGCGGCAGGCAGAGGTATAGCAATCAGCCCCAGCATTTT. Protein product: CASGGRQRYSNQPQHF.

The V and J genes are TRBV7-9 and TRBJ2-3; no reliable D call. The CDR3 consists of 13 residues. V shed 5 bases and J shed 11 bases, with 17 bases lying between them. Germline CDR1 is SEHNR and CDR2 is FQNEAQ (reference sequence). DNA for the CDR3: TGTGCCAGCAGCCCGGGTTACTTCTCTGGGCAGTATTTT. Amino acid sequence: CASSPGYFSGQYF.

The rearrangement joins TRBV11-2 to TRBJ2-7, with 8 positions matching TRBD2. The CDR3 runs 15 residues. Germline V lookup: CDR1 SGHAT, CDR2 FQNNGV. V was pared by 2 bases and J by 1 base, with 4 bases of the junction left unmatched. For the CDR3, the DNA is TGTGCCAGCAGCTTATCGGGAGGGCCATCCTACGAGCAGTACTTC. Amino acid sequence: CASSLSGGPSYEQYF.

This clone has a single count. The V gene is TRBV7-9, the J gene TRBJ2-1; D perhaps matches TRBD1 (6 bases). CDR3 length: 14 residues. Germline assignment: CDR1 SEHNR and CDR2 FQNEAQ (reference sequence). Trimming removed 8 bases from V and 4 bases from J, with 15 bases in between. CDR3 residues: CASVQGTIYNEQFF. DNA of the CDR3: TGTGCCAGCGTTCAGGGGACGATTTACAATGAGCAGTTCTTC.

The V gene is TRBV11-3, the J gene TRBJ2-7; D is undetermined. Between the trimmed V and J ends, which lost 4 bases and 2 bases, there was a span of 6 bases. Germline loops: CDR1 SGHNT, CDR2 YENEEA. This CDR3 region has 12 residues. Here the CDR3 reads CASSSRTYEQYF. CDR3 DNA: TGTGCCAGCAGCTCAAGGACCTACGAGCAGTACTTC.

This chain joins TRBV2 and TRBJ2-7; D possibly uses TRBD1 or TRBD2 (5 bases each). V was shortened by 6 bases and J by 3 bases, with 15 bases between the two germline ends. Per germline, CDR1 SNHLY and CDR2 FYNNEI. CDR3 length equals 14 residues. The CDR3 region has the DNA TGTGCCAGCAGGGCCGGGACCGTAGGCTACGAGCAGTACTTC. Protein sequence: CASRAGTVGYEQYF.

The chain employs TRBV21-1 and TRBJ1-1; TRBD1, the table's D call, lacks a check against the DNA. TRBV21-1 corresponds to a pseudogene. This CDR3 has 18 residues. CDR3 coding DNA: TGTGCCAGCAGCAGATCCCAAGACAGGGGGCGATCGGGGACTGAAGCTTTCTTT. Translated, it gives CASSRSQDRGRSGTEAFF.

The V call is TRBV18, the J call TRBJ2-1; 10 bases fit TRBD2. In germline, CDR1 is KGHSH, CDR2 LQKENI. J lost 4 bases, V lost 3 bases, and 3 bases had no gene match. This CDR3 contains 15 residues. The CDR3 loop is CASSPRTSGYNEQFF. The CDR3 DNA reads TGTGCCAGCTCACCTAGGACTAGCGGTTACAATGAGCAGTTCTTC.

This clone was seen once. The chain combines TRBV29-1 with TRBJ1-1; tentative D call: TRBD1 (5 bases). CDR3 size: 12 residues. Germline V lookup: CDR1 SQVTM, CDR2 ANQGSEA. Trimming left V 4 bases short and J 1 base short, with 7 bases between. Here the CDR3 DNA reads TGCAGCGTTGGACAGCCGAACACTGAAGCTTTCTTT. Amino acid sequence: CSVGQPNTEAFF.

The rearrangement uses TRBV6-6 and TRBJ2-7; D is ambiguous. CDR3 length: 14 amino acids. With 6 bases removed from V and 2 bases from J, the gap between germline ends came to 14 bases. CDR1 is MNHNY, CDR2 SVGAGI, per germline (reference sequence). Written as DNA, the CDR3 is TGTGCCAGCAGCCCCCCCGGGCTTACCTACGAGCAGTACTTC. It codes for CASSPPGLTYEQYF.

The chain joins TRBV29-1 to TRBJ1-2; 7 bases align to TRBD1. The CDR3 is made up of 12 amino acids. V shed 7 bases, J shed 6 bases, and the junction held 8 bases outside the gene matches. From germline, CDR1 is SQVTM and CDR2 ANQGSEA. CDR3 nucleotides: TGCAGCGACACCCGGACAGGAGATGGCTACACCTTC. It is translated as CSDTRTGDGYTF.

There are a few counts of this clone. The chain is built from TRBV12-5 and TRBJ1-1; D not resolved. Germline V gives CDR1 LGHNT, CDR2 FRNRAP. The CDR3 runs to 13 residues. The ends were cut back, 10 bases at V and 2 bases at J, with 14 bases in the middle. For the CDR3, the DNA is TGTGCTACCCTCAAGGACGTTAACACTGAAGCTTTCTTT. It codes for CATLKDVNTEAFF.

This clone was seen ten or more times. The rearrangement joins TRBV29-1 to TRBJ2-1; 8 positions match TRBD2. In germline, CDR1 is SQVTM, CDR2 ANQGSEA. The trim removed 7 bases at V and 11 bases at J, leaving 10 bases unmatched. The CDR3 is 12 residues long. The CDR3 DNA follows: TGCAGCGCAGGGACTAGTGGTTCGCAGCAGTTCTTC. The encoded protein is CSAGTSGSQQFF.

The chain couples TRBV10-2 to TRBJ1-4, with 8 bases aligning to TRBD1. Looked up from germline, CDR1 is WSHSY and CDR2 is SAAADI. The CDR3 is made up of 16 amino acids. V shed 6 bases and J 5 bases; nucleotides not matched to a gene: 11. DNA for the CDR3: TGCGCCAGCAGGGGGGCTGACAGGGGCGAGAATGAAAAACTGTTTTTT. It specifies CASRGADRGENEKLFF.